This T cell receptor beta chain was captured by sequencing in a study of cytomegalovirus exposure and HLA in healthy donors. This clone was seen just once. Its matching antigen is unknown. Sequencing was performed with immunoSEQ multiplex PCR; in TCRdb, only in-frame clones are kept and a portion is missing. The table lists some 170,000 clones, over 80% of them singletons. It was the approximately 110-subject validation cohort, separate from the approximately 690-subject first cohort, to which the donors belonged. Study results and caveats: The authors listed around 150 TCR beta chains as cytomegalovirus-associated. Reports showed the classifier diagnosing cytomegalovirus status with high specificity and sensitivity. In the roughly 130 validation repertoires, a later analysis found that first-cohort TCR clusters tended to co-occur.

Sample: PBMCs. This clonotype originated in a man aged 25-45 years in good health and CMV-seropositive.

CDR3 amino acids: CAWSVGGSNQPQHF. The DNA of the CDR3 is TGTGCCTGGAGTGTGGGGGGAAGCAATCAGCCCCAGCATTTT. V is TRBV30 and J is TRBJ1-5, with TRBD1 as a possible D gene (5 bases). Germline V CDR1 and CDR2: GTSNPN, SVGIG (reference sequence). Between the trimmed V and J ends, which lost 0 bases and 1 base, there was a span of 7 bases. The CDR3 covers 14 residues.